This T cell receptor (beta chain) comes out of a study of blood T cells in healthy people across ages. Study observations and caveats: While age rose, TCR beta diversity per million T cells dropped in a roughly linear way. Donors of long life had a larger count of naive CD4+ cells and greater diversity than aged donors.

V was clipped by 6 bases and J by 4 bases, with 18 bases between them. The CDR3 has 16 residues. Looked up from germline, CDR1 is KGHDR and CDR2 is SFDVKD. For this clonotype: Its matching antigen is unknown.

Then a second PCR, running about 6 to 12 cycles, was carried out with a sample-barcoded 5' primer and a J-beta primer mix. Every individual sample yielded 2.5 million or more paired-end reads (each containing CDR3). TCRdb itself ran the 5' RACE reads through MiXCR, one entry per CDR3 protein. Of about 1.8 million distinct CDR3 sequences in the sample, around 50% were seen once. The genes are TRBV24-1 and TRBJ2-1; D not resolved. The sample comprised blood. This TCR derives from a middle-aged woman in good health. CDR3 sequence: CATSQIGSTPYNEQFF. The CDR3 region has the DNA TGTGCCACCAGTCAGATCGGGTCCACGCCTTACAATGAGCAGTTCTTC.